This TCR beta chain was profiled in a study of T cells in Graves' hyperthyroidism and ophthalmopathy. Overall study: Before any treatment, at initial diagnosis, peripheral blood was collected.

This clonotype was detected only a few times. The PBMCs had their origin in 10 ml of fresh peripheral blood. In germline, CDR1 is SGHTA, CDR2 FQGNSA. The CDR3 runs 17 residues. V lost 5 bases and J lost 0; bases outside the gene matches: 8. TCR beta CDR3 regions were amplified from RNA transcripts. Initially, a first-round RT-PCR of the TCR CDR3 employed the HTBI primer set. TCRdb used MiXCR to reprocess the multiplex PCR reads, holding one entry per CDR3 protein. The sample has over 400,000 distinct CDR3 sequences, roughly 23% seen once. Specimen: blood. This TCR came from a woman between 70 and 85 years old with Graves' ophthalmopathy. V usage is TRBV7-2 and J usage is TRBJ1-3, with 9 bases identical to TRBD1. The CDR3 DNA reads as TGTGCCAGCAGCGTACCCCGGGACAGGGCCTCTGGAAACACCATATATTTT. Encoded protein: CASSVPRDRASGNTIYF. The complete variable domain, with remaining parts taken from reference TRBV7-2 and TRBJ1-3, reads GAGVSQSPSNKVTEKGKDVELRCDPISGHTALYWYRQSLGQGLEFLIYFQGNSAPDKSGLPSDRFSAERTGGSVSTLTIQRTQQEDSAVYLCASSVPRDRASGNTIYFGEGSWLTVV.